A selection of T cell receptor beta chains follows, all from one sample in a study of blood T cell repertoires in COVID-19. Produced via immunoSEQ multiplex PCR; TCRdb's table is partial and in-frame only. The sample lists hundreds of thousands of clones; about 89% were seen once. Specimen: peripheral blood. All receptors come from a woman in her fifties or sixties with COVID-19, enrolled during active disease. Each CDR3 is given without its conserved first and last residue.

>TRBV6-6|TRBJ2-7
ASTPQGAGGREQY
>TRBV27|TRBJ1-2
ASSLAGRGLYGYT
>TRBV20-1|TRBJ1-2
SASGLGGAYGYT
>TRBV30|TRBJ1-1
AWTIAAGTEAF
>TRBV7-2|TRBJ1-4
ASSSRTDLNEKLF
>TRBV7-8|TRBJ1-4
ASSHRETNEKLF
>TRBV19|TRBJ1-6
ASSIVPDSQYNSPLH
>TRBV24-1|TRBJ2-1
ATSDPNSKREGEQF
>TRBV24-1|TRBJ2-1
ATSDPNSGGGNEQF
>TRBV5-5|TRBJ2-3
ASSLLLAGGLDTQY
>TRBV19|TRBJ1-6
ASTERAGGRSPLH
>TRBV6-1|TRBJ2-7
ASSAAGGGEQY
>TRBV24-1|TRBJ2-1
ATSDSPGTGDNEQF
>TRBV19|TRBJ2-1
ASSTGTGRNNEQF
>TRBV11-1|TRBJ2-3
ASSLAEGPQY
>TRBV5-1|TRBJ2-7
ASSLDGRLAGGTTYEQY
>TRBV3-1/TRBV3-2|TRBJ1-4
ASSQGGNQNEKLF
>TRBV3-1/TRBV3-2|TRBJ2-7
ASSRDRVYEQY
>TRBV4-2|TRBJ2-7
ASSQDRAPSYEQY
>TRBV7-9|TRBJ1-6
ASSGEYRVPTRNSPLH
>TRBV23-1|TRBJ1-5
ASVQTGDNQPQH
>TRBV7-2|TRBJ2-5
ASKGLAGVQETQY